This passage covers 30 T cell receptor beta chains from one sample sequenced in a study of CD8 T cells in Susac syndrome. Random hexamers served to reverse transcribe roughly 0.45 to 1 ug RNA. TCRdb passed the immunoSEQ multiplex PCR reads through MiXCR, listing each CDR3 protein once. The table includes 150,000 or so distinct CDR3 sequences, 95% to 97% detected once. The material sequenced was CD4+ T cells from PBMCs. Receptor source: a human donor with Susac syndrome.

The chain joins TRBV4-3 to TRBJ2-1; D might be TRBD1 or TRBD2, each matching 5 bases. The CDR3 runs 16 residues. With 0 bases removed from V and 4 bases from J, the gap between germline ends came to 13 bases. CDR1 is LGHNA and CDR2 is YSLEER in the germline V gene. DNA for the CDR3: TGCGCCAGCAGCCAAGATAGAGGGGCCCTTTACAATGAGCAGTTCTTC. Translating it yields CASSQDRGALYNEQFF.

The CDR3 loop is CSTYPDRGLKGDTQYF. CDR3 nucleotides: TGCAGCACCTACCCGGACAGGGGGCTTAAAGGCGATACGCAGTATTTT. The chain links TRBV29-1 to TRBJ2-3, with 11 bases identical to TRBD1. CDR3 length: 16 residues. Germline V gene lookup returns CDR1 SQVTM and CDR2 ANQGSEA. J was trimmed by 6 bases and V by 8 bases; bases with no gene match: 16.

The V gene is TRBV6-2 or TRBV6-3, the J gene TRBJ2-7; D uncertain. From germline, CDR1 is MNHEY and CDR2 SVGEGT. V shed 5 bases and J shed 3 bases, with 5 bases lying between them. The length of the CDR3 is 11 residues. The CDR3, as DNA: TGTGCCAGCAGTCAGCTCTACGAGCAGTACTTC. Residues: CASSQLYEQYF.

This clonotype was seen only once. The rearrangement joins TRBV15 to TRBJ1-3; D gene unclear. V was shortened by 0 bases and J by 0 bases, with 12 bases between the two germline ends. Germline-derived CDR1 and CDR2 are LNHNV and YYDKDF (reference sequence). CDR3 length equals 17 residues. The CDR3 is CATSRDALSASGNTIYF. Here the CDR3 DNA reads TGTGCCACCAGCAGAGACGCGCTATCAGCCTCTGGAAACACCATATATTTT. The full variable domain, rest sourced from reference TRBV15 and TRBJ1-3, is DAMVIQNPRYQVTQFGKPVTLSCSQTLNHNVMYWYQQKSSQAPKLLFHYYDKDFNNEADTPDNFQSRRPNTSFCFLDIRSPGLGDTAMYLCATSRDALSASGNTIYFGEGSWLTVV.

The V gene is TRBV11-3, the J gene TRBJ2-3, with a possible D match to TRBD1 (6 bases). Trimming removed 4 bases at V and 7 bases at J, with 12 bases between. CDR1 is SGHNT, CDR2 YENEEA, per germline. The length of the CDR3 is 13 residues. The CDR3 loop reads CASSSRDTHTQYF. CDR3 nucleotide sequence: TGTGCCAGCAGCTCCCGGGACACCCATACGCAGTATTTT.

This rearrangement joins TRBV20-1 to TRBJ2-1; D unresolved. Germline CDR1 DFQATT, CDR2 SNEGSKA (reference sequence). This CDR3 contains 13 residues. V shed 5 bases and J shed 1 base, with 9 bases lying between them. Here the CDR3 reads CSAGPYSYNEQFF. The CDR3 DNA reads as TGCAGTGCTGGGCCTTATTCCTACAATGAGCAGTTCTTC.

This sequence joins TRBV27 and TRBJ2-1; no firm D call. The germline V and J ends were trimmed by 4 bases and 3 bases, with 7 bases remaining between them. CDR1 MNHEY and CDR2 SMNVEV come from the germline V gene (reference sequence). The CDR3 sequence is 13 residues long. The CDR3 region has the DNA TGTGCCAGCAGTTCGACCGACTACAATGAGCAGTTCTTC. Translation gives CASSSTDYNEQFF.

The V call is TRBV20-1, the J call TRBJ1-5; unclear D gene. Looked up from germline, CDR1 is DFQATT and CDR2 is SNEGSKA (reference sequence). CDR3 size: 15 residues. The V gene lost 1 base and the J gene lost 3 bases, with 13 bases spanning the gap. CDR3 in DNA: TGCAGTGCTAGAGTGGGAATTGCCGTCAATCAGCCCCAGCATTTT. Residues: CSARVGIAVNQPQHF.

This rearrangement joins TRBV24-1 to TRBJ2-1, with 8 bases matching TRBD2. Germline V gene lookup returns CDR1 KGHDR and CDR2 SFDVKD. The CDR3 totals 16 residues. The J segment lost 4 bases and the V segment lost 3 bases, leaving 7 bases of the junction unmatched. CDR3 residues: CATSDRTGGLYNEQFF. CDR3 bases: TGTGCCACCAGTGATCGTACGGGGGGGCTTTACAATGAGCAGTTCTTC.

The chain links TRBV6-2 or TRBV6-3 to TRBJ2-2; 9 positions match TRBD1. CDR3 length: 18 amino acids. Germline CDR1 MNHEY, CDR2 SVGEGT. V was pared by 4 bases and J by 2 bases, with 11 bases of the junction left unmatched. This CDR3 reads CASSSGGWGQGNTGELFF. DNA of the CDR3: TGTGCCAGCAGTTCAGGGGGATGGGGACAGGGAAACACCGGGGAGCTGTTTTTT.

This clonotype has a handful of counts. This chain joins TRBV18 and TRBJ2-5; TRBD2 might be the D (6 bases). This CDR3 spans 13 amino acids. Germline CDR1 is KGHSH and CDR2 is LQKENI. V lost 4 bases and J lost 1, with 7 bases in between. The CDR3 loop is CASSQGLQETQYF. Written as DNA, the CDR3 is TGTGCCAGCTCACAGGGACTCCAAGAGACCCAGTACTTC.

CDR3 protein: CASSTRTSGGSYNEQFF. CDR3 DNA sequence: TGTGCCAGCAGTACCAGGACTAGCGGGGGTTCTTACAATGAGCAGTTCTTC. This chain links TRBV6-2 or TRBV6-3 with TRBJ2-1; TRBD2 agrees at 13 bases. V gave up 5 bases and J gave up 4 bases; unmatched junction bases: 8. CDR3 length: 17 residues. CDR1 and CDR2 from the germline V gene are MNHEY and SVGEGT.

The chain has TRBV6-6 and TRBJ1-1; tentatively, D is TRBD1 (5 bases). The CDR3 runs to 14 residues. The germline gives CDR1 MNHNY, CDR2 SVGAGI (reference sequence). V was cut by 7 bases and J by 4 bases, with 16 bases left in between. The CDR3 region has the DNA TGTGCCAGCACCTCGGACACCCGGGGCACTGAAGCTTTCTTT. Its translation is CASTSDTRGTEAFF.

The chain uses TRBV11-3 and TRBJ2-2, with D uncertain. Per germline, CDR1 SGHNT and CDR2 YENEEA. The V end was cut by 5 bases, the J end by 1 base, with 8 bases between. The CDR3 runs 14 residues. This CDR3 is CASSRLLNTGELFF. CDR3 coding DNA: TGTGCCAGCAGCAGACTCCTGAACACCGGGGAGCTGTTTTTT. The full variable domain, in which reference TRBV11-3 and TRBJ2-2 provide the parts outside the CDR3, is EAGVVQSPRYKIIEKKQPVAFWCNPISGHNTLYWYLQNLGQGPELLIRYENEEAVDDSQLPKDRFSAERLKGVDSTLKIQPAELGDSAVYLCASSRLLNTGELFFGEGSRLTVL.

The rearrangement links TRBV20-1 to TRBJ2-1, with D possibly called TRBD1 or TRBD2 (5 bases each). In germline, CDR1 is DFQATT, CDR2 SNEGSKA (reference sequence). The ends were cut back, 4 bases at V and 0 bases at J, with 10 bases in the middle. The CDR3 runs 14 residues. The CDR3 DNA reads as TGCAGTGCTACACGGGGCCTCTCCTACAATGAGCAGTTCTTC. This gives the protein CSATRGLSYNEQFF.

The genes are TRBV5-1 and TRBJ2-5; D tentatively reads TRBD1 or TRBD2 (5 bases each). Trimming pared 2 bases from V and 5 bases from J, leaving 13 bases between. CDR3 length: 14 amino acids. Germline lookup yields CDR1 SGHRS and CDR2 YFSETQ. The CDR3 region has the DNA TGCGCCAGCAGCTTCACATCCGAGGGGGAGACCCAGTACTTC. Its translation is CASSFTSEGETQYF. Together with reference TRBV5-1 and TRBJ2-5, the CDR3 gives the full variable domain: KAGVTQTPRYLIKTRGQQVTLSCSPISGHRSVSWYQQTPGQGLQFLFEYFSETQRNKGNFPGRFSGRQFSNSRSEMNVSTLELGDSALYLCASSFTSEGETQYFGPGTRLLVL.

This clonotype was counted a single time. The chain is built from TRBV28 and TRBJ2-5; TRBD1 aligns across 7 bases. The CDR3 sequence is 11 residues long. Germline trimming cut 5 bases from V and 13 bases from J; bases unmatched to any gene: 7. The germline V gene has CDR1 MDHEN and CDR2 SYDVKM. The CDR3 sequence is CASSGQVRWYF. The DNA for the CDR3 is TGTGCCAGCAGTGGACAGGTCCGATGGTACTTC.

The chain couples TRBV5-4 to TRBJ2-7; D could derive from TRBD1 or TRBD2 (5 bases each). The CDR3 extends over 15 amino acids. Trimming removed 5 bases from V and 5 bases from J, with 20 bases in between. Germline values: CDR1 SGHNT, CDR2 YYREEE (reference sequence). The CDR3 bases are TGTGCCAGCAGGGTGACGGGGCCACGGAAGGACGAGCAGTACGTC. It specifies CASRVTGPRKDEQYV.

The CDR3 sequence is CATSGWTGTDTQYF. The CDR3 DNA is TGTGCCACCAGCGGCTGGACAGGCACAGATACGCAGTATTTT. The chain couples TRBV15 to TRBJ2-3, with D maybe TRBD1 (6 bases). Trimming removed 5 bases at V and 1 base at J, with 10 bases between. This CDR3 is built from 14 residues. The germline CDR1 and CDR2 sequences are LNHNV and YYDKDF (reference sequence).

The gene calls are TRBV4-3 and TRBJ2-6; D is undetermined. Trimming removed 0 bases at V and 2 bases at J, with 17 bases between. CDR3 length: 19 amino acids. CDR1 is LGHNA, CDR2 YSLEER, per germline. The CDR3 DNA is TGCGCCAGCAGCCAAGACCACCGCCGGGTTTTGGCTGGGGCCAACGTCCTGACTTTC. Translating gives CASSQDHRRVLAGANVLTF.

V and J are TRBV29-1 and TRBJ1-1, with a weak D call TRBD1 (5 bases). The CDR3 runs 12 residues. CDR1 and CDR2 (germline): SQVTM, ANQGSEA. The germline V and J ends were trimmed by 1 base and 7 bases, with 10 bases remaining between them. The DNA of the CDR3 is TGCAGCGTTGAAGCGGGGGGATTTGAAGCTTTCTTT. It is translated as CSVEAGGFEAFF. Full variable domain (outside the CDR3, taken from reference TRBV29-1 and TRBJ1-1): SAVISQKPSRDICQRGTSLTIQCQVDSQVTMMFWYRQQPGQSLTLIATANQGSEATYESGFVIDKFPISRPNLTFSTLTVSNMSPEDSSIYLCSVEAGGFEAFFGQGTRLTVV.

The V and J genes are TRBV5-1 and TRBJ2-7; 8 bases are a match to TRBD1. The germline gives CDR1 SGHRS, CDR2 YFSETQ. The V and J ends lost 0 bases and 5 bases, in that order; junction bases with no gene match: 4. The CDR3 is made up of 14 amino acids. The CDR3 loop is CASSLAGTGHEQYF. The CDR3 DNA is TGCGCCAGCAGCTTGGCCGGGACAGGCCACGAGCAGTACTTC.

DNA of the CDR3: TGCAGTGCTAGAGCGGATTTATTCGGCAATCAGCCCCAGCATTTT. Translated: CSARADLFGNQPQHF. The chain carries TRBV20-1 and TRBJ1-5; D is unclear. Trimming removed 1 base from V and 2 bases from J, with 12 bases in between. Germline V gene data show CDR1 as DFQATT and CDR2 as SNEGSKA (reference sequence). This CDR3 has 15 amino acids.

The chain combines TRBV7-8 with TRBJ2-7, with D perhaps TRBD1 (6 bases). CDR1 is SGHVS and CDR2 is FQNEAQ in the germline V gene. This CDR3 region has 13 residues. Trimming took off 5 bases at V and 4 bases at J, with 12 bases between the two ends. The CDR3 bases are TGTGCCAGCAGCGTACTCGACAGGTACGAGCAGTACTTC. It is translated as CASSVLDRYEQYF.

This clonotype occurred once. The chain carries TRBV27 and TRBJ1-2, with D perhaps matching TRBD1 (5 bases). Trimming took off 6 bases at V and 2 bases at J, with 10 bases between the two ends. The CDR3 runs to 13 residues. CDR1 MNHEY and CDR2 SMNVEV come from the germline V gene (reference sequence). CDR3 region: CASRTTANYGYTF. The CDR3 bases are TGTGCCAGCAGGACGACAGCCAACTATGGCTACACCTTC.

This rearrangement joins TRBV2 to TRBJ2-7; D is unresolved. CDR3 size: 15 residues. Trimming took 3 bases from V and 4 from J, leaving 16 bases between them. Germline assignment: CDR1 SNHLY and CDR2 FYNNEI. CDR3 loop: CASSDWADPNYEQYV. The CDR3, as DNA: TGTGCCAGCAGTGATTGGGCAGACCCTAATTACGAGCAGTACGTC.

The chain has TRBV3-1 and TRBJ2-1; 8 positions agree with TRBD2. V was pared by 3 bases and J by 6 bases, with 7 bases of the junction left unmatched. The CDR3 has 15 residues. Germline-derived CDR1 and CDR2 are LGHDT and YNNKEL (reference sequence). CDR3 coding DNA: TGTGCCAGCAGCCACGGACTAGCAATCTCCAATGAGCAGTTCTTC. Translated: CASSHGLAISNEQFF.

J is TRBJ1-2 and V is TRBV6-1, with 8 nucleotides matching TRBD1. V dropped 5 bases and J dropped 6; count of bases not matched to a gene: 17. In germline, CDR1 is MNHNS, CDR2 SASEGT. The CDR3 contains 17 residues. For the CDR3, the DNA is TGTGCCAGCAGTTCCAGCGCTTCGGACAGGGAGATCGATGGCTACACCTTC. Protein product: CASSSSASDREIDGYTF.

CDR3 loop: CASSSSSAGGAPYEQYF. DNA for the CDR3: TGTGCCAGCAGTTCCTCATCAGCGGGAGGAGCCCCCTACGAGCAGTACTTC. The chain joins TRBV6-2 or TRBV6-3 to TRBJ2-7; TRBD2 agrees at 9 bases. CDR3 size: 17 residues. V lost 4 bases to trimming and J lost 2 bases; unmatched junction nucleotides: 12. The V gene's germline CDR1 is MNHEY and CDR2 SVGEGT.

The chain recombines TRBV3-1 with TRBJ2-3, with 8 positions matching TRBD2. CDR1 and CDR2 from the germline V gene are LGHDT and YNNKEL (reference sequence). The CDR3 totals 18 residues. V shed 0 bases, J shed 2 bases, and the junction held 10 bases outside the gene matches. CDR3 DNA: TGTGCCAGCAGCCAAGATTATCCACGGGGGGGGTCCACAGATACGCAGTATTTT. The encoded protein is CASSQDYPRGGSTDTQYF.